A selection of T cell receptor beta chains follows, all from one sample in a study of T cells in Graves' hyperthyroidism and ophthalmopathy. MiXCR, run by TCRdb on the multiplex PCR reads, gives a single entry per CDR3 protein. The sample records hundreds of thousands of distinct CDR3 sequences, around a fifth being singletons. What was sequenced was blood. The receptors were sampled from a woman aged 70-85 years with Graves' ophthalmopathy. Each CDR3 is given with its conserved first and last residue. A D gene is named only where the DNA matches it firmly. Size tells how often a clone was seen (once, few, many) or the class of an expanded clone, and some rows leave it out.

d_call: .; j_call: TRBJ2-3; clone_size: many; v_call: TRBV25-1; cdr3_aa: CASSDPDWRMGTDTQYF; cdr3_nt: TGTGCCAGCAGTGACCCCGATTGGAGGATGGGTACAGATACGCAGTATTTT
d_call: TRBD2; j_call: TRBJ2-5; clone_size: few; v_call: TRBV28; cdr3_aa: CASSLWRLAGGGTQYF; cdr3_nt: TGTGCCAGCAGTTTATGGCGACTAGCGGGAGGGGGGACCCAGTACTTC
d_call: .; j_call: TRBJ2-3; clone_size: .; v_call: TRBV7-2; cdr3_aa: CASSLGPLTSRGLTQYF; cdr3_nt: TGTGCCAGCAGCTTAGGTCCCCTGACTAGTCGAGGCCTTACGCAGTATTTT
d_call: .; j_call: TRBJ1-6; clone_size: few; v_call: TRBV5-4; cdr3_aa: CASSNGLLSSPLHF; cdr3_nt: TGTGCCAGCAGCAATGGGCTTTTAAGTTCACCCCTCCACTTT
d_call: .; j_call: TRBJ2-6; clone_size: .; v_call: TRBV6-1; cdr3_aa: CASTSPNPGANVLTF; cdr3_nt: TGTGCCAGCACCTCACCTAACCCTGGGGCCAACGTCCTGACTTTC
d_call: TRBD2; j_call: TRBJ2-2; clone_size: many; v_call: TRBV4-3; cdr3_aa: CASSQEGGPLTTGELFF; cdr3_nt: TGCGCCAGCAGCCAAGAGGGAGGGCCCCTAACTACCGGGGAGCTGTTTTTT
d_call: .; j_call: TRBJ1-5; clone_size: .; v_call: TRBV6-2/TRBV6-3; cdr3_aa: CASSLEWGQPQHF; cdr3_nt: TGTGCCAGCAGCCTCGAATGGGGGCAGCCCCAGCATTTT
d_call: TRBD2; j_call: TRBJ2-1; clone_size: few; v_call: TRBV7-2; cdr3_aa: CASSLASGGQNNEQFF; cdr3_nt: TGTGCCAGCAGCTTAGCTAGCGGGGGGCAGAACAATGAGCAGTTCTTC
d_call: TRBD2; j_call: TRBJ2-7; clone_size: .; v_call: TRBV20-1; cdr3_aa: CSAREASGSYEQYF; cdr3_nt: TGCAGTGCTAGGGAGGCTAGCGGGAGTTACGAGCAGTACTTC
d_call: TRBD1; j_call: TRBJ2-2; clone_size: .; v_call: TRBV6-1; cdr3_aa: CAIKQGRFDTGELFF; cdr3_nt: TGTGCCATCAAACAGGGGCGATTTGACACCGGGGAGCTGTTTTTT
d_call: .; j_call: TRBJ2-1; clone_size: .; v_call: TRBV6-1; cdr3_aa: CASIQVEVRGNEQFF; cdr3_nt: TGTGCCAGCATTCAAGTAGAAGTTCGTGGGAATGAGCAGTTCTTC
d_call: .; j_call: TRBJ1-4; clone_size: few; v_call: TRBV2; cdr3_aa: CASREVPLSNEKLFF; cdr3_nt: TGTGCCAGCAGGGAAGTACCCTTAAGTAATGAAAAACTGTTTTTT
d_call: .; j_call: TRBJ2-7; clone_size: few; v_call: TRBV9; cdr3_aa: CASSVVGGSYEQYF; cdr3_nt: TGTGCCAGCAGCGTAGTGGGCGGCTCCTACGAGCAGTACTTC
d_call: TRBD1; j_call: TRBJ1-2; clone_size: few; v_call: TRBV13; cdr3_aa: CASRGFGQGAKGYTF; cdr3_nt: TGTGCCAGCAGAGGATTCGGACAGGGGGCTAAAGGCTACACCTTC
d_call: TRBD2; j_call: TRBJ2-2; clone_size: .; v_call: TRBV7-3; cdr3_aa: CASSGASGMNTGELFF; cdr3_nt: TGTGCCAGCAGCGGTGCTAGCGGCATGAACACCGGGGAGCTGTTTTTT
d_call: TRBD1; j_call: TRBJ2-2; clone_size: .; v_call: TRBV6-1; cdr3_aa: CASSVDRGRTGELFF; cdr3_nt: TGTGCCAGCAGTGTGGACAGGGGTCGCACCGGGGAGCTGTTTTTT
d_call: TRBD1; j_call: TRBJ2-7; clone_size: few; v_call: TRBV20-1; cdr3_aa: CSAFRDSTYEQYF; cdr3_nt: TGCAGTGCTTTCCGGGACAGTACCTACGAGCAGTACTTC
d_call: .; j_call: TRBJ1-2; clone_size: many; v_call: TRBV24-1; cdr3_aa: CATSRGSNYGYTF; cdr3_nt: TGTGCCACCAGCCGGGGGTCCAACTATGGCTACACCTTC
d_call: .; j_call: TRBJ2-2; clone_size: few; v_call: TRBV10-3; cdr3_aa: CAISSQGGSTGELFF; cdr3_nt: TGTGCCATCAGCTCACAGGGAGGGAGCACCGGGGAGCTGTTTTTT
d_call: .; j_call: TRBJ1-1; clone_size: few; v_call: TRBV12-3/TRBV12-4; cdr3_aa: CASSPRTEVAFF; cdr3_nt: TGTGCCAGCAGTCCCCGGACCGAAGTAGCTTTCTTT
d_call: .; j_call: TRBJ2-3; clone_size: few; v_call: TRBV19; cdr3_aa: CASSIGAPSTDTQYF; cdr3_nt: TGTGCCAGTAGTATAGGAGCTCCTAGCACAGATACGCAGTATTTT
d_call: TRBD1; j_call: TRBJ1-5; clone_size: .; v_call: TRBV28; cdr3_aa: CASTEGTGVGQPQHF; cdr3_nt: TGTGCCAGCACCGAAGGTACAGGGGTGGGTCAGCCCCAGCATTTT
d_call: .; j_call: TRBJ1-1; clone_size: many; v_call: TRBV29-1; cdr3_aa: CSVEAQLRPEAFF; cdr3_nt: TGCAGCGTTGAAGCTCAGCTGAGGCCAGAAGCTTTCTTT
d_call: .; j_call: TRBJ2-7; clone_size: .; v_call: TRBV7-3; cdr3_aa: CASSLKGGIGYEQYF; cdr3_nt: TGTGCCAGCAGCTTAAAGGGCGGGATCGGCTACGAGCAGTACTTC
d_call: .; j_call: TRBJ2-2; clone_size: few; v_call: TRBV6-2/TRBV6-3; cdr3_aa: CASSYSVPVTGELFF; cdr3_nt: TGTGCCAGCAGTTACTCGGTTCCCGTAACCGGGGAGCTGTTTTTT
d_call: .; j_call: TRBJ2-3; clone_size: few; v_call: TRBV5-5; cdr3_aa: CASSQKRRETQYF; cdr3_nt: TGTGCCAGCAGCCAGAAGAGGAGAGAAACGCAGTATTTT
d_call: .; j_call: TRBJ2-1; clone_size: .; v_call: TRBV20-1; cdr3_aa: CSSRTGNEQFF; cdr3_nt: TGCAGCTCCAGGACCGGCAATGAGCAGTTCTTC
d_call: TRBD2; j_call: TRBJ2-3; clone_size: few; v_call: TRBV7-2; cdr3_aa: CASSLGGGTSDTQYF; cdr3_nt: TGTGCCAGCAGCTTAGGGGGAGGGACTTCAGATACGCAGTATTTT
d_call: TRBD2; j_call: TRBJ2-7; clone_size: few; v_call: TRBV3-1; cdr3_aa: CASSQDLGGARGNEQYF; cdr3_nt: TGTGCCAGCAGCCAAGATCTCGGGGGGGCCCGAGGGAACGAGCAGTACTTC
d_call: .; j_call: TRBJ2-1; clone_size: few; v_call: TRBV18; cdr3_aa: CASSAGIYNEQFF; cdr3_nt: TGTGCCAGCTCCGCGGGCATTTACAATGAGCAGTTCTTC
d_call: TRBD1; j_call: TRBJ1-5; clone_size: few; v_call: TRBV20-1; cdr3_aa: CSVQGGGPQHF; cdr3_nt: TGCAGTGTCCAGGGGGGAGGGCCCCAGCATTTT
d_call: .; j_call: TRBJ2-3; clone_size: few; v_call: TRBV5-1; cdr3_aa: CASSSLLNREADTQYF; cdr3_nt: TGCGCCAGCAGCTCACTGCTTAACCGCGAGGCAGATACGCAGTATTTT
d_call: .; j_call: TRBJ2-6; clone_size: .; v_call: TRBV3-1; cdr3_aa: CASSQDRGHPSGANVLTF; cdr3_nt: TGTGCCAGCAGCCAAGATAGGGGACACCCCTCTGGGGCCAACGTCCTGACTTTC
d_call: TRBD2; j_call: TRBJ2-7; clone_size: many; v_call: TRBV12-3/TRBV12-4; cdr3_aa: CASSPGLGFYEQYF; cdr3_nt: TGTGCCAGCAGTCCGGGACTAGGGTTCTACGAGCAGTACTTC
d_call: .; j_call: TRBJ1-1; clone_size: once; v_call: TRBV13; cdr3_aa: CASSFRRPGAGTEAFF; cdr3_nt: TGTGCCAGCAGCTTTAGACGCCCCGGGGCCGGCACTGAAGCTTTCTTT
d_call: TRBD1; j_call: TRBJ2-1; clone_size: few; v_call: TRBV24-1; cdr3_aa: CATSAHRGSYNEQFF; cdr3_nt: TGTGCCACCAGTGCCCACAGGGGGTCCTACAATGAGCAGTTCTTC
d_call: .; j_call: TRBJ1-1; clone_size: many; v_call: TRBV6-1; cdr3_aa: CASKTGTRNTEAFF; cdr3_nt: TGTGCCAGCAAAACCGGGACACGGAACACTGAAGCTTTCTTT
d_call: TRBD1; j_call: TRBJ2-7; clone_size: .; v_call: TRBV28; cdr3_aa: CASRQGGYEQYF; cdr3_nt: TGTGCCAGTAGACAGGGCGGGTACGAGCAGTACTTC
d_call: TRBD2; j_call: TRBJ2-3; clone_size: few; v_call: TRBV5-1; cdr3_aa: CASMTSGTSTDTQYF; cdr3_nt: TGCGCCAGCATGACTAGCGGGACTAGCACAGATACGCAGTATTTT
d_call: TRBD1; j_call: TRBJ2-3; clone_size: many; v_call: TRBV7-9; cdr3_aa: CASSRGDRDTDTQYF; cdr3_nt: TGTGCCAGCAGCCGAGGGGACAGAGACACAGATACGCAGTATTTT
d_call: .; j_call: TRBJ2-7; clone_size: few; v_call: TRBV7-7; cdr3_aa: CASSLAQQLPYEQYF; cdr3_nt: TGTGCTAGCAGCTTAGCGCAACAGTTGCCATACGAGCAGTACTTC